This T cell receptor (beta chain) derives from a study of shared clonotypes between healthy human individuals (dated by TCRdb to 2018 to 2020). Study-level background: A couple of women and a few men aged 18 to 49 years were included in the cohort. Per donor, three plates each were used for CD4 naive and CD4 memory, two for CD8 naive, and one for CD8 memory. To estimate repertoire size and how much clonotype sharing occurs between individuals, the study deeply sequenced the blood TCR repertoires of roughly 5 healthy adults. Different laboratories and diverse techniques were used to prepare libraries and sequence TCR repertoires, to increase sequencing depth and limit assay-specific biases. Per donor, leukapheresis produced somewhere between about 0.85 and 10 billion PBMCs. Study-wide findings and limitations: Sampling was restricted to blood, and TCR repertoires in tissue are likely to differ from TCR repertoires in blood. Even with the large sequencing depth, rarefaction of the sorted-subset datasets indicated that sequencing was incomplete. Compared with non-shared clonotypes, clonotypes shared by all four sorted-subset donors had higher generation probabilities. The small number of donors limited the genetic and exposure-history diversity represented. Sharing across several donors was observed for roughly 5.4% of naive CD4, 3.5% of naive CD8, 2.3% of memory CD4, and around 0.42% of memory CD8 clonotypes. Naive subsets generally had larger estimated clonotype richness than memory subsets did. Based on pairwise subsampling, the degree of clonotype sharing among donors was expected to be affected by sequencing depth.

The donors were healthy, HIV-negative adults who had no recently reported acute infections or vaccinations. All donors were Caucasian adults living in Nashville, Tennessee, USA. Magnetic negative selection was used to enrich CD4+ T cells, after which naive cells were positively selected on CD45RA and the negative fraction became the memory subset. Blood was obtained by leukapheresis, after which PBMCs were separated by Ficoll-Histopaque density gradient centrifugation and cryopreserved in liquid nitrogen vapor phase. Purity and quantity of every magnetically sorted T cell population were checked by analytical flow cytometry. Genomic DNA was isolated from each sorted fraction and quantified by UV absorbance on a Nanodrop 2000c. Measured from the cysteine to the phenylalanine, the CDR3 is 14 residues long. The kept DNA is CDR3 alone, 42 bases in frame from the first base. According to the germline V gene (reference sequence), CDR1 reads GTSNPN and CDR2 reads SVGIG. V is clipped by 4 bases and J by 1 base, and the sequence between their germline boundaries is 13 bases long.

TCR CDR3 regions were amplified from genomic DNA by multiplex PCR using the deep immunoSEQ assay. Extracted genomic DNA from each cell subset was spread evenly across all wells of several immunoSEQ 96-well plates, with each plate serving as a replicate. For sorted subsets, 200 to 250 ng of genomic DNA, equivalent to some 30,000 T cell genomes, went into each replicate PCR. The purified libraries were quantified using a Qubit 3.0 fluorometer, sized with a Bioanalyzer 2100, and then quantified again using the KAPA Library Quantification kit. Each immunoSEQ 96-well plate was sequenced on its own single-read 150-cycle Illumina NextSeq 550 flow cell. The original pipeline was this. Because the immunoSEQ output held only junctional sequences and lacked quality scores, the filtering could not match the filtering applied to full-length reads. To assign V/J genes and CDR3, sequences were annotated using PyIR, a Python wrapper for IgBLAST v1.9, with IMGT germline references. Any read was removed if the V/J assignment was weak (E-value above 1e-6), the CDR3 was missing, or the read contained stop codons, out-of-frame junctions, or ambiguous translated residues. V3J clonotypes were defined by identical inferred V gene, J gene, and CDR3 amino acid sequence. The percentage overlap between two repertoires was calculated by dividing the number of shared unique clonotypes by the size of the smaller repertoire. Richness of each repertoire was evaluated using RTK rarefaction, the Chao1 estimator, and Recon v2.1 estimates of unobserved clonotypes. OLGA was used to compute generation probabilities for all TCRbeta clonotypes that the gDNA method yielded from a handful of donors. TCRdb limited this immuneACCESS table to in-frame rearrangements with V and J called. A share of clones is missing; checked studies link under half to unresolved V genes, and the rest is unexplained. Clone size and V and J calls were adopted from that table, with D and trimming inferred from the DNA. For this sample the table gives 550,000 to 700,000 clones, of which less than 80% were detected only once. The ten top clones hold around 2% of the sample.

Comments on this clone: Its specific antigen is unknown. The sample holds no much larger clone one base away, and base qualities are not on file.

This receptor was taken from a woman aged 25 to 39 in good health. The sample taken for sequencing was memory CD4+ T cells sorted from blood. This specimen's cell subset or site label, per the study, means: CD45RA-negative fraction. In this chain, TRBV30 is recombined with TRBJ1-2, with a tentative D gene TRBD1 over 5 matching bases. The nucleotide sequence is given as TGTGCCTGGATCCGGGACGGAATTAACTATGGCTACACCTTC. It is translated as CAWIRDGINYGYTF. The variable domain in full, with residues beyond the CDR3 obtained from the reference TRBV30 and TRBJ1-2 genes, is SQTIHQWPATLVQPVGSPLSLECTVEGTSNPNLYWYRQAAGRGLQLLFYSVGIGQISSEVPQNLSASRPQDRQFILSSKKLLLSDSGFYLCAWIRDGINYGYTFGSGTRLTVV.